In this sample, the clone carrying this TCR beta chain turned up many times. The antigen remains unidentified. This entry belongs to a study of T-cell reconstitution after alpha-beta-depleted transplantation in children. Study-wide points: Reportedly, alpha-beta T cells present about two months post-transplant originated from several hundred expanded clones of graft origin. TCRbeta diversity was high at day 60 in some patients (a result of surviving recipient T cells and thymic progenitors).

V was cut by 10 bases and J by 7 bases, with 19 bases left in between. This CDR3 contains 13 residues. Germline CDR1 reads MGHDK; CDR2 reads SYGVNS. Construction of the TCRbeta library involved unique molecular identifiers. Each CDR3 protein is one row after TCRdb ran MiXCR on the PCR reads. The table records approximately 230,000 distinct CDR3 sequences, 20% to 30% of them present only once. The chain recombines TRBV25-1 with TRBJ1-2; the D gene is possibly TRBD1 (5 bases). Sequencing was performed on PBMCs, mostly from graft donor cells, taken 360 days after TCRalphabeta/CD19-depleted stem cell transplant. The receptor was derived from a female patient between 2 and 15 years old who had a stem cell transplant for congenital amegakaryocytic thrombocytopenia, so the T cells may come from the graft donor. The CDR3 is CATFKAGPSGYTF. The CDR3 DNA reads TGTGCCACCTTCAAAGCAGGGCCGAGTGGCTACACCTTC.